This TCR beta chain was obtained from a study of OX40 agonist ivuxolimab in advanced cancers. Study-level background: Hepatocellular carcinoma, melanoma, renal cell or head and neck cancer was diagnosed in the dose-escalation patients. General observations from the study: The study found among the lowest clonal expansion in partial responders at 0.1-3.0 mg/kg. Expanded clones were, on average, more numerous among CD8+ T cells than CD4+.

In germline, CDR1 is LNHDA, CDR2 SQIVND (reference sequence). V was trimmed by 2 bases and J by 2 bases, leaving 10 bases between them. The CDR3 has 15 amino acids. The assay was immunoSEQ multiplex PCR, and TCRdb's table has in-frame clones only and misses some. The data show 50,000 or so clones, 80% to 90% seen once. This clone was counted a single time. The antigen is unknown. The sequence derives from an adult with an advanced solid tumor such as melanoma, head and neck, liver or kidney cancer. The V and J genes are TRBV19 and TRBJ2-1; a possible D gene is TRBD1 (6 bases). The sample in question was CD4+ or CD8+ T cells sorted from blood, obtained in a trial of the OX40 agonist ivuxolimab. Written as DNA, the CDR3 is TGTGCCAGTAGTATATCGTCAGGGGCCTACAATGAGCAGTTCTTC. Translated, it gives CASSISSGAYNEQFF.